A selection of T cell receptor beta chains follows, all from one sample in a study of blood T cell repertoires in COVID-19. Libraries were prepared by immunoSEQ multiplex PCR; TCRdb keeps only in-frame clonotypes and omits some of them. In the table there are more than 85,000 clones, approximately 83% of which are singletons. Sequencing was done on a sample of peripheral blood. Receptors originate from a man aged 45 to 65 with acute or convalescent COVID-19. CDR3s include the opening cysteine and the closing phenylalanine or tryptophan. A D gene is named only where the DNA matches it firmly. Size tells how often a clone was seen (once, few, many) or the class of an expanded clone, and some rows leave it out.

J gene	V gene	clone size	D gene	CDR3 DNA	CDR3 protein
TRBJ2-3	TRBV6-5	.	TRBD2	TGTGCCAGCAGTTACTCGCGGGGAGGGTGGGATACGCAGTATTTT	CASSYSRGGWDTQYF
TRBJ2-7	TRBV29-1	.	TRBD1	TGCAGCGTAGGGGACAGGTTCCGTTACGAGCAGTACTTC	CSVGDRFRYEQYF
TRBJ2-1	TRBV18	.	TRBD2	TGTGCCAGCTCACCGCAAGGGTTAGCGGGACGCGGCTCCTACAATGAGCAGTTCTTC	CASSPQGLAGRGSYNEQFF
TRBJ2-2	TRBV27	.	TRBD2	TGTGCCAGCAGTTTAGCGGGGGTAAACACCGGGGAGCTGTTTTTT	CASSLAGVNTGELFF
TRBJ1-3	TRBV9	.	TRBD1	TGTGCCAGCAGCGTCGGAGACAGGGGCGCCTCTGGAAACACCATATATTTT	CASSVGDRGASGNTIYF
TRBJ1-5	TRBV19	.	.	TGTGCCAGTAGTATACGGTCAGGGGCTATGGGGAATCAGCCCCAGCATTTT	CASSIRSGAMGNQPQHF
TRBJ2-1	TRBV7-8	.	.	TGTGCCAGCAGGAGCTCCTACAATGAGCAGTTCTTC	CASRSSYNEQFF
TRBJ2-5	TRBV7-9	few	.	TGTGCCAGCAGCTTTAGATTCCTGGAGACCCAGTACTTC	CASSFRFLETQYF
TRBJ1-1	TRBV9	.	.	TGTGCCAGCAGCGTCAACCTATTTACTGAAGCTTTCTTT	CASSVNLFTEAFF
TRBJ1-2	TRBV5-5	once	.	TGTACGGCCCTCGGGGGGGTCTATGGCTACACCTTC	CTALGGVYGYTF
TRBJ2-1	TRBV24-1	.	TRBD2	TGTGCCACCCGCGGGGGGGGTAATGAGCAGTTCTTC	CATRGGGNEQFF
TRBJ2-1	TRBV28	.	.	TGTGCCTGGGGGCTAGCGGACTACAATGAGCAGTTCTTC	CAWGLADYNEQFF
TRBJ1-4	TRBV21-1	.	.	TGTGCCAGCAGCGAGCAGGTACCGAATGAAAAACTGTTTTTT	CASSEQVPNEKLFF